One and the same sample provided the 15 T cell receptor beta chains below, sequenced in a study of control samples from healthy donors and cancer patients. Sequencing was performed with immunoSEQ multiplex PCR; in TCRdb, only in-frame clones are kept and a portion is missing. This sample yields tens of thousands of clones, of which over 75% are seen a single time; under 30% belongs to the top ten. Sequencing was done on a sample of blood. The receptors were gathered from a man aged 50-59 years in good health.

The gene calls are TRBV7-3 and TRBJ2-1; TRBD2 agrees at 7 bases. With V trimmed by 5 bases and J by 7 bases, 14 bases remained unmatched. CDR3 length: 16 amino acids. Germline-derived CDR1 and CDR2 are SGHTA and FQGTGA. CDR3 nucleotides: TGTGCCAGCAGCCTCGGGGAAGGGCAGCGGGGAAATGAGCAGTTCTTC. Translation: CASSLGEGQRGNEQFF.

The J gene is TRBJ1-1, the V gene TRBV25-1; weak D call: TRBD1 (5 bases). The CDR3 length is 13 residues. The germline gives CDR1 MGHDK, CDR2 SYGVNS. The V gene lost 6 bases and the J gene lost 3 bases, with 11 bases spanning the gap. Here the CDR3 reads CASRGVGDTEAFF. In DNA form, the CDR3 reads TGTGCCAGCAGAGGGGTGGGGGACACTGAAGCTTTCTTT.

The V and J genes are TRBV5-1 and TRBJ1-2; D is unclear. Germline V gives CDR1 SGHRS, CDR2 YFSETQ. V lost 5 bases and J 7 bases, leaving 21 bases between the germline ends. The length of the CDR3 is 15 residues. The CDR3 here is CASSWGIDGAGGYTF. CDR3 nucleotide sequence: TGCGCCAGCAGTTGGGGAATCGACGGTGCGGGTGGCTACACCTTC.

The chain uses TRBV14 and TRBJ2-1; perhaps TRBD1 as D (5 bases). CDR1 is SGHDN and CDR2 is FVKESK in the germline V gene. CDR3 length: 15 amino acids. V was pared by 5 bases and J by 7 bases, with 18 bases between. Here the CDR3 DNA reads TGTGCCAGCAGCTTGGGGCCCTCGTTTGGAAATGAGCAGTTCTTC. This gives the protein CASSLGPSFGNEQFF.

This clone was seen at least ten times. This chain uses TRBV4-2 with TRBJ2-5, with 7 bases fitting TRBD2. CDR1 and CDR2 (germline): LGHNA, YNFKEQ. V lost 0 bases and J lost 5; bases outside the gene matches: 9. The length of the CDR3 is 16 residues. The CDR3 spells CASSQDLSGTGETQYF. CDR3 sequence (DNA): TGTGCCAGCAGCCAAGACTTGAGCGGGACTGGGGAGACCCAGTACTTC.

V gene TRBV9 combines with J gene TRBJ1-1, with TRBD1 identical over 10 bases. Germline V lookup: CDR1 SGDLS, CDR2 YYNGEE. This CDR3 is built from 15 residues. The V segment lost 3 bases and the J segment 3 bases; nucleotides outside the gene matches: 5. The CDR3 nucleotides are TGTGCCAGCAGCGAAGCCGGGACAGGGGACACTGAAGCTTTCTTT. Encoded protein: CASSEAGTGDTEAFF.

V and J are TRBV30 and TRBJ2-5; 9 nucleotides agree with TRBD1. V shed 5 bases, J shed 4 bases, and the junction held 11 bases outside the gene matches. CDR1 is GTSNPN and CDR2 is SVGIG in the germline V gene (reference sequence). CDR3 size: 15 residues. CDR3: CAWGPGQGSSETQYF. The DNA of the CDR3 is TGTGCCTGGGGACCGGGACAGGGTTCATCAGAGACCCAGTACTTC.

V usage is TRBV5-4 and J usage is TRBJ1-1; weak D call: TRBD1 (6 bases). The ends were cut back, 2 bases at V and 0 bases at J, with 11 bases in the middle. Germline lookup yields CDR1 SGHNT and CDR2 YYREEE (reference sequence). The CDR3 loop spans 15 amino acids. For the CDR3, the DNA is TGTGCCAGCAGCTTCGAAGGACAGATGAACACTGAAGCTTTCTTT. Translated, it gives CASSFEGQMNTEAFF.

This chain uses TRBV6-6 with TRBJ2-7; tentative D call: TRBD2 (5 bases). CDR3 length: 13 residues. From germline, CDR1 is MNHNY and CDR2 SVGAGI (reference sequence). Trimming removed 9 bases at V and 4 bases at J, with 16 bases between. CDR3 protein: CASRDFPPYEQYF. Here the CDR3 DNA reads TGTGCCAGTCGGGATTTCCCCCCGTACGAGCAGTACTTC.

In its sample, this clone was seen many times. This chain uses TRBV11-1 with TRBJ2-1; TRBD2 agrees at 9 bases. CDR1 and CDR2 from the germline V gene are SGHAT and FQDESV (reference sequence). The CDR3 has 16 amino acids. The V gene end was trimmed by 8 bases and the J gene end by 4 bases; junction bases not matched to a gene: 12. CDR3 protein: CASAWFVAGVYNEQFF. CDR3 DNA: TGTGCCAGCGCCTGGTTTGTAGCGGGAGTTTACAATGAGCAGTTCTTC.

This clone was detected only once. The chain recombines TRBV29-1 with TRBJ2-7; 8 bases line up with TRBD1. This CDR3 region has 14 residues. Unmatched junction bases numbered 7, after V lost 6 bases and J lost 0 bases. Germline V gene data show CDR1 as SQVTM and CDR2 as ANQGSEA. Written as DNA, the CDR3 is TGCAGCGTGAGCCGGGACAGGAGCTCCTACGAGCAGTACTTC. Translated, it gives CSVSRDRSSYEQYF.

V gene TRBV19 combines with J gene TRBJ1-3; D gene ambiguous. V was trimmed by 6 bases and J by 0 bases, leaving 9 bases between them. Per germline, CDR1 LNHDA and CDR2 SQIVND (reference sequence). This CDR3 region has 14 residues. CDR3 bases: TGTGCCAGTAGCCCAATTAACTCTGGAAACACCATATATTTT. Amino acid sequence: CASSPINSGNTIYF.

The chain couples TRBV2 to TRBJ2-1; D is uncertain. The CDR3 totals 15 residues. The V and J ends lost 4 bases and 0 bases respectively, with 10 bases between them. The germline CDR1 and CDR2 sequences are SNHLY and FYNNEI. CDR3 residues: CASSVGPSSYNEQFF. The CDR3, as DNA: TGTGCCAGCAGTGTCGGACCGAGCTCCTACAATGAGCAGTTCTTC.

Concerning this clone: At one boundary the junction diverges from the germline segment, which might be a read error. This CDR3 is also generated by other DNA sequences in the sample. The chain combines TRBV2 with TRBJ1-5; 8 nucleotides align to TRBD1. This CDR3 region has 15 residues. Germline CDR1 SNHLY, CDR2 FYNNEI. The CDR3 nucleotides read TGTGCCAGCAGCGAAGACAGGGGTAGCAATCAGCCCCAGCATTTT. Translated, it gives CASSEDRGSNQPQHF.

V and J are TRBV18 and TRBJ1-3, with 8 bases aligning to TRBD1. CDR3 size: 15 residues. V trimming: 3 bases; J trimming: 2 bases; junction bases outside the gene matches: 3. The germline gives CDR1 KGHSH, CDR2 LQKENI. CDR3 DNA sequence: TGTGCCAGCTCACCCCGACAGGGGCCTGGAAACACCATATATTTT. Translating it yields CASSPRQGPGNTIYF.